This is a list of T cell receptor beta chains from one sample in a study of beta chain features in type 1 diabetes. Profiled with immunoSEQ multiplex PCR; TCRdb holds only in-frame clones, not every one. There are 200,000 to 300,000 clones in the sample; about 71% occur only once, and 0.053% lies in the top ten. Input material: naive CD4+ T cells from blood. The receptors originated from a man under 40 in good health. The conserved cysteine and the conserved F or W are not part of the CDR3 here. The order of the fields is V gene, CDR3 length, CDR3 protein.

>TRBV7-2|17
ASSVTGRNFGSGANVLT
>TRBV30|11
AWHRGNQETQY
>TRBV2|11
ASSESGDYEQY
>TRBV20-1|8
TPAGETQY
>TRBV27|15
ASSGNRELGFNYGYT
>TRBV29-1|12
SAGQGIGAYEQY
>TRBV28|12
ASSYGTDQETQY
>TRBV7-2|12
ASRSAGGTDTQY
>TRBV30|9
ALTTTYEQY
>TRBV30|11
AWSVQGTGELF
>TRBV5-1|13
SSSFIEAMNTEAF
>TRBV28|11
ASSLLDTDTQY
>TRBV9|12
ASSVAGTNSPLH
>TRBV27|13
ASTLSGTPQETQY
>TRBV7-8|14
ASSLLHRGLKETQY
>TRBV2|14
ASIAGQGRGPYEQY
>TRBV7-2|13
ASSSKDRRTYEQY
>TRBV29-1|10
SVQGANYGYT
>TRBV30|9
AWTSEETQY
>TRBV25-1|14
ASIPGHRGDYNEQF
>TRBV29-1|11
SAARGLNTEAF
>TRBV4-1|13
ASSQAGAGFYEQY
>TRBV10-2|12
ASRASGGMNEQF
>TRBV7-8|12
ASRERGSNQPQH
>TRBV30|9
AWAPSETQY
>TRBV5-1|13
ASSLEGLAKNIQY
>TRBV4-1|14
ASSRELADTYNEQF
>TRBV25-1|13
ASSDSVLGYNEQF
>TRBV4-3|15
ASSPVGSGTAKNIQY